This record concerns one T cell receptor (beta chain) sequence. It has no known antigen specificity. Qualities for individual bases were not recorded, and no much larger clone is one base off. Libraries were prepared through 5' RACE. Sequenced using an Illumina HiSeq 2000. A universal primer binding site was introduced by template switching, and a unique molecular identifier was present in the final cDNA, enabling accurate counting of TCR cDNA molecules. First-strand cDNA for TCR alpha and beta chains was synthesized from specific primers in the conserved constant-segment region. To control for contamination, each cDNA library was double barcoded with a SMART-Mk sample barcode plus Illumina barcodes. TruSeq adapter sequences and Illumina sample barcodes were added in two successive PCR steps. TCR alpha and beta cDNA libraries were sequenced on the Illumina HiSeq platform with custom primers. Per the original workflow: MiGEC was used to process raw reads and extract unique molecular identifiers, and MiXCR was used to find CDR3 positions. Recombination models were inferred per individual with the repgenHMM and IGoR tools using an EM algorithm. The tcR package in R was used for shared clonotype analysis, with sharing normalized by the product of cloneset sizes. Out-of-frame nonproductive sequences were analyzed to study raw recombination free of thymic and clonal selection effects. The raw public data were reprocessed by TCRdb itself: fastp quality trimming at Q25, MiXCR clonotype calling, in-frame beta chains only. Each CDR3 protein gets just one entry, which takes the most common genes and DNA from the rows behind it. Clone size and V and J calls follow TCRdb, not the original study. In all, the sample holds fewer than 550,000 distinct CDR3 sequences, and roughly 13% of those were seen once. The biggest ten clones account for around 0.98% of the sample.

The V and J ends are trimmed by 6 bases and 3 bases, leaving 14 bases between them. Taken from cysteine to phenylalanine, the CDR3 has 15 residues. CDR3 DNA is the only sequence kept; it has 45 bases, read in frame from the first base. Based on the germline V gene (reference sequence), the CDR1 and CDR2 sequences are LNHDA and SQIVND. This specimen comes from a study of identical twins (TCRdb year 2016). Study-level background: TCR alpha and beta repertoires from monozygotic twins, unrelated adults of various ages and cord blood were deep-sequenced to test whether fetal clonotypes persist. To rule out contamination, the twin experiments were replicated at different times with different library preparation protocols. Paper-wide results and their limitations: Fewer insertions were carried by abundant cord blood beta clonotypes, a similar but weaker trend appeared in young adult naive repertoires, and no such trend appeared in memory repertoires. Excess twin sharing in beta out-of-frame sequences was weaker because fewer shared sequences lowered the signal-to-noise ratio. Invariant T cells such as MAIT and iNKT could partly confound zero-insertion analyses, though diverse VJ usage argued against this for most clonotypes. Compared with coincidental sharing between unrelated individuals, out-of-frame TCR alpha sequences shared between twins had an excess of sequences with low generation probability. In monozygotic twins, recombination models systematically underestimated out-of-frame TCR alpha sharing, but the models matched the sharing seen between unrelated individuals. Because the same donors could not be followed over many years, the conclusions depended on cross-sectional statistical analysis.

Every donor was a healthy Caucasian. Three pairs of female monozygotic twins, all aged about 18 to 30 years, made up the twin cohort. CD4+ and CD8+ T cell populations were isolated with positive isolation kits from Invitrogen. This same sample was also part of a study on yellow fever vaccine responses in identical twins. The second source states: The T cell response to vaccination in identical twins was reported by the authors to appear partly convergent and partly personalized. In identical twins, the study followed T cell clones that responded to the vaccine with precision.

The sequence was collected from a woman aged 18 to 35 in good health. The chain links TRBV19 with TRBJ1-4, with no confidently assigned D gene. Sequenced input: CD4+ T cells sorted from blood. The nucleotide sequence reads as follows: TGTGCCAGTAGCTCTGCCGGGAGGCCTAATGAAAAACTGTTTTTT. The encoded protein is CASSSAGRPNEKLFF. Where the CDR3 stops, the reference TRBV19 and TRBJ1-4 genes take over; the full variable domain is DGGITQSPKYLFRKEGQNVTLSCEQNLNHDAMYWYRQDPGQGLRLIYYSQIVNDFQKGDIAEGYSVSREKKESFPLTVTSAQKNPTAFYLCASSSAGRPNEKLFFGSGTQLSVL.